This TCR beta chain came from a study of blood T cell repertoires in COVID-19. Study at large: COVID-19 samples, acute and convalescent, were from the United States, Italy and Spain. PBMCs, B-cell-depleted T cells, or T cells provided the cDNA or gDNA that made up the material.

Original processing methods: The authors estimated nucleated cell counts from reference gene primer amplification. The method was immunoSEQ multiplex PCR; TCRdb's version includes in-frame clones alone and lacks a portion of them. V and J calls and clone size follow that table, whereas D and trimming were derived from the DNA. Found here are almost 350,000 clones, around 90% of them singletons; the top ten hold 3.9%. The sample consisted of peripheral blood. This TCR was sampled from a woman aged 60-75 years with COVID-19, enrolled during active disease.

CDR3 protein: CASSKGQGTNTGELFF. The CDR3 bases are TGTGCCAGCAGTAAAGGACAGGGGACGAACACCGGGGAGCTGTTTTTT. The chain has TRBV6-1 and TRBJ2-2, with 9 bases matching TRBD1. Trimming cost V 5 bases and J 0 bases; bases outside gene matches: 4. From germline, CDR1 is MNHNS and CDR2 SASEGT. The CDR3 loop spans 16 amino acids.